One and the same sample provided the 32 T cell receptor beta chains below, sequenced in a study of cytomegalovirus exposure and HLA in healthy donors. PCR primers comprised 60 Vbeta and 13 Jbeta primers. Profiled with immunoSEQ multiplex PCR; TCRdb holds only in-frame clones, not every one. The table shows more than 90,000 clones, with around 70% occurring only once. Sequenced sample: PBMCs. Source of these receptors: a man in his thirties or forties in good health and CMV-seropositive.

The chain carries TRBV10-1 and TRBJ2-5; 7 bases map to TRBD1. J gave up 3 bases and V 5 bases, and 3 bases lay outside the gene matches. Germline V CDR1 and CDR2: WNHNN, SYGVQD (reference sequence). The CDR3 spans 13 residues. The CDR3 sequence is CASSRGQKETQYF. DNA of the CDR3: TGCGCCAGCAGTAGGGGACAGAAAGAGACCCAGTACTTC.

This chain uses TRBV29-1 with TRBJ1-2; 9 nucleotides align to TRBD1. Trimming took 4 bases from V and 8 from J; bases not matched to a gene: 8. CDR1 is SQVTM and CDR2 is ANQGSEA in the germline V gene. This CDR3 is built from 13 residues. CDR3 in DNA: TGCAGCGTTGGACAGGGGGTTAATCGCGGCTACACCTTC. It yields the protein CSVGQGVNRGYTF.

This clone occurred once. The chain is built from TRBV6-1 and TRBJ2-3; D gene uncertain. V shed 6 bases and J shed 1 base, with 8 bases lying between them. CDR1 is MNHNS, CDR2 SASEGT, per germline. This CDR3 contains 13 residues. This chain's CDR3 is CASSASGTDTQYF. CDR3 DNA sequence: TGTGCCAGCAGCGCAAGCGGCACAGATACGCAGTATTTT.

The chain recombines TRBV19 with TRBJ2-3; D is possibly TRBD1 (5 bases). The CDR3 is 14 residues long. Trimming cost V 6 bases and J 2 bases, with 12 bases left between them. Per germline, CDR1 LNHDA and CDR2 SQIVND (reference sequence). CDR3 protein: CASSQFRDTDTQYF. As DNA, the CDR3 is TGTGCCAGTAGCCAATTCAGGGACACAGATACGCAGTATTTT.

The rearrangement joins TRBV6-6 to TRBJ2-3, with D possibly matching TRBD2 (6 bases). This CDR3 has 15 amino acids. The V end was cut by 6 bases, the J end by 0 bases, with 13 bases between. Germline V CDR1 and CDR2: MNHNY, SVGAGI (reference sequence). The CDR3 protein is CASRHRGTSTDTQYF. In nucleotides, the CDR3 is TGTGCCAGCAGGCACCGGGGGACTAGCACAGATACGCAGTATTTT.

There are a few counts of this clone. This sequence joins TRBV10-2 and TRBJ2-7; 7 bases map to TRBD1. V lost 6 bases, J lost 3 bases, and 8 bases stayed unmatched. The CDR3 runs to 14 residues. The germline gives CDR1 WSHSY, CDR2 SAAADI. The CDR3 DNA reads as TGCGCCAGCAGGGCCGGGACAGACAGCTACGAGCAGTACTTC. As protein: CASRAGTDSYEQYF.

Only one count was recorded for this clone. For the CDR3, the DNA is TGTGCCAGCAGCCTTGGACAGGGGGTTCGGTACGAGCAGTACTTC. Translated: CASSLGQGVRYEQYF. The chain has TRBV5-4 and TRBJ2-7; 10 positions match TRBD1. Trimming cost V 4 bases and J 4 bases; bases outside gene matches: 8. The CDR3 has 15 residues. The germline gives CDR1 SGHNT, CDR2 YYREEE (reference sequence). The full variable domain, in which reference TRBV5-4 and TRBJ2-7 provide the parts outside the CDR3, is ETGVTQSPTHLIKTRGQQVTLRCSSQSGHNTVSWYQQALGQGPQFIFQYYREEENGRGNFPPRFSGLQFPNYSSELNVNALELDDSALYLCASSLGQGVRYEQYFGPGTRLTVT.

The chain carries TRBV4-1 and TRBJ1-4; the D gene is possibly TRBD1 (5 bases). The V gene's germline CDR1 is MGHRA and CDR2 YSYEKL. The CDR3 is made up of 15 amino acids. V dropped 1 base and J dropped 4 bases, with 10 bases sitting between them. The CDR3 spells CASSQGVQGNEKLFF. The CDR3 DNA reads TGCGCCAGCAGCCAAGGTGTCCAGGGTAATGAAAAACTGTTTTTT.

The chain joins TRBV13 to TRBJ1-1; D gene unclear. Germline CDR1 PRHDT, CDR2 FYEKMQ (reference sequence). Trimming cost V 5 bases and J 4 bases, with 14 bases left between them. This CDR3 is built from 14 residues. The CDR3 here is CASSTGRSSTEAFF. Here the CDR3 DNA reads TGTGCCAGCAGCACGGGTAGATCGAGCACTGAAGCTTTCTTT.

This chain uses TRBV4-3 with TRBJ1-2; 7 bases line up with TRBD1. The CDR3 has 15 amino acids. The V gene's germline CDR1 is LGHNA and CDR2 YSLEER. The V segment lost 2 bases and the J segment 5 bases; nucleotides outside the gene matches: 8. CDR3 amino acids: CASSQQDRASYGYTF. In nucleotides, the CDR3 is TGCGCCAGCAGCCAACAAGACAGGGCGAGTTATGGCTACACCTTC.

CDR3 nucleotide sequence: TGCGCCAGCAGCTTGGCTACTCACCTTAGCACAGATACGCAGTATTTT. As protein: CASSLATHLSTDTQYF. This chain connects TRBV5-1 to TRBJ2-3; D gene ambiguous. Germline V gene lookup returns CDR1 SGHRS and CDR2 YFSETQ. Trimming cost V 0 bases and J 0 bases, with 11 bases left between them. The CDR3 has 16 amino acids. Together with reference TRBV5-1 and TRBJ2-3, the CDR3 gives the full variable domain: KAGVTQTPRYLIKTRGQQVTLSCSPISGHRSVSWYQQTPGQGLQFLFEYFSETQRNKGNFPGRFSGRQFSNSRSEMNVSTLELGDSALYLCASSLATHLSTDTQYFGPGTRLTVL.

V is TRBV25-1 and J is TRBJ1-2; D remains unclear. Germline-derived CDR1 and CDR2 are MGHDK and SYGVNS. This CDR3 region has 13 residues. Trimming removed 8 bases from V and 5 bases from J, with 15 bases in between. The CDR3 protein is CASGGPLPYGYTF. CDR3 nucleotides: TGTGCCAGCGGCGGGCCACTCCCTTATGGCTACACCTTC.

This clone was seen more than once but under ten times. The chain joins TRBV29-1 to TRBJ2-6; 9 bases are a match to TRBD1. This CDR3 is 15 amino acids long. From germline, CDR1 is SQVTM and CDR2 ANQGSEA. The trim removed 7 bases at V and 0 bases at J, leaving 4 bases unmatched. The CDR3, as DNA: TGCAGCGCAAGGGACAGGGACTCTGGGGCCAACGTCCTGACTTTC. It codes for CSARDRDSGANVLTF.

The chain couples TRBV2 to TRBJ1-2; 9 bases match TRBD1. The J segment lost 3 bases and the V segment lost 6 bases, leaving 8 bases of the junction unmatched. Looked up from germline, CDR1 is SNHLY and CDR2 is FYNNEI. The CDR3 totals 15 residues. CDR3 region: CASRGQGIGDYGYTF. The CDR3 region has the DNA TGTGCCAGCAGGGGACAGGGAATAGGAGACTATGGCTACACCTTC.

This clone was found a few times. The chain links TRBV6-5 to TRBJ2-2; 9 bases are a match to TRBD2. V gave up 6 bases and J gave up 10 bases; unmatched junction bases: 9. The CDR3 has 14 residues. Germline loops: CDR1 MNHEY, CDR2 SVGAGI. The CDR3 bases are TGTGCCAGCAGGGAGACTAGCGGTTCCGCGGAGCTGTTTTTT. Its translation is CASRETSGSAELFF.

About this clone: One end of the junction varies from germline; a read error may be responsible. The chain employs TRBV7-9 and TRBJ2-7, with unresolved D. The CDR3 has 12 residues. The germline gives CDR1 SEHNR, CDR2 FQNEAQ (reference sequence). In DNA form, the CDR3 reads TGTTCCAGCAGCTTGAGCTCCTACGAGCAGTACTTC. Encoded protein: CSSSLSSYEQYF.

This clone was seen more than once but under ten times. The chain links TRBV27 to TRBJ2-7; 10 bases are a match to TRBD1. V shed 5 bases, J shed 1 base, and the junction held 8 bases outside the gene matches. CDR3 length: 16 amino acids. Germline assignment: CDR1 MNHEY and CDR2 SMNVEV (reference sequence). CDR3 bases: TGTGCCAGCAGTCTCAACGGACAGGGGGGATCCTACGAGCAGTACTTC. Amino acid sequence: CASSLNGQGGSYEQYF.

The chain has TRBV5-1 and TRBJ2-1; 9 bases line up with TRBD1. CDR1 and CDR2 (germline): SGHRS, YFSETQ. J gave up 8 bases and V 4 bases, and 7 bases lay outside the gene matches. The CDR3 runs 14 residues. CDR3 in DNA: TGCGCCAGCAGCCTAACAGGGGGCTCCGATGAGCAGTTCTTC. It is translated as CASSLTGGSDEQFF. Full variable domain (remainder filled in from reference TRBV5-1 and TRBJ2-1): KAGVTQTPRYLIKTRGQQVTLSCSPISGHRSVSWYQQTPGQGLQFLFEYFSETQRNKGNFPGRFSGRQFSNSRSEMNVSTLELGDSALYLCASSLTGGSDEQFFGPGTRLTVL.

The chain has TRBV11-3 and TRBJ2-7; D remains ambiguous. The V gene lost 5 bases and the J gene lost 1 base, with 9 bases spanning the gap. CDR1 SGHNT and CDR2 YENEEA come from the germline V gene. This CDR3 comprises 13 residues. CDR3 loop: CASSPTSSYEQYF. The DNA of the CDR3 is TGTGCCAGCAGCCCAACAAGTTCCTACGAGCAGTACTTC.

J is TRBJ1-2 and V is TRBV2; D possibly corresponds to TRBD1 (6 bases). Looked up from germline, CDR1 is SNHLY and CDR2 is FYNNEI. The CDR3 contains 16 residues. The V end lost 6 bases, the J end lost 4 bases, and 21 bases lay between the germline ends. CDR3 nucleotide sequence: TGTGCCAGCAGAAAACAGGGAGGGGAAGTAAGCTATGGCTACACCTTC. Encoded protein: CASRKQGGEVSYGYTF. The entire variable domain, with the rest obtained from reference TRBV2 and TRBJ1-2, is as follows: EPEVTQTPSHQVTQMGQEVILRCVPISNHLYFYWYRQILGQKVEFLVSFYNNEISEKSEIFDDQFSVERPDGSNFTLKIRSTKLEDSAMYFCASRKQGGEVSYGYTFGSGTRLTVV.

J is TRBJ2-7 and V is TRBV28; 9 bases are shared with TRBD1. The CDR3 sequence is 15 residues long. CDR1 is MDHEN, CDR2 SYDVKM, per germline. The trim removed 5 bases at V and 5 bases at J, leaving 10 bases unmatched. CDR3 in amino acids: CASSDPGTGYDEQYF. The DNA for the CDR3 is TGTGCCAGCAGTGACCCCGGGACAGGGTACGACGAGCAGTACTTC.

The gene calls are TRBV7-2 and TRBJ1-2; TRBD1 agrees at 11 bases. The germline gives CDR1 SGHTA, CDR2 FQGNSA. The V gene end was trimmed by 4 bases and the J gene end by 4 bases; junction bases not matched to a gene: 8. This CDR3 is 16 amino acids long. As DNA, the CDR3 is TGTGCCAGCAGCTGGACAGGGGGCGGCTCTTTCTATGGCTACACCTTC. Its translation: CASSWTGGGSFYGYTF.

The rearrangement uses TRBV6-5 and TRBJ1-2; 7 bases fit TRBD1. The CDR3 is 14 amino acids. V was pared by 2 bases and J by 0 bases, with 0 bases of the junction left unmatched. From germline, CDR1 is MNHEY and CDR2 SVGAGI. The CDR3 sequence: CASSYDRANYGYTF. The CDR3 coding sequence is TGTGCCAGCAGTTACGACAGGGCTAACTATGGCTACACCTTC.

The chain has TRBV5-8 and TRBJ1-1; TRBD1 agrees at 9 bases. Trimming took 5 bases from V and 3 from J; bases not matched to a gene: 2. CDR3 length: 13 residues. Germline V gives CDR1 SGHTS, CDR2 YDEGEE. The CDR3 DNA is TGTGCCAGCAGACAGGGGGCGGACACTGAAGCTTTCTTT. This encodes CASRQGADTEAFF.

This chain joins TRBV5-6 and TRBJ1-6; 7 bases map to TRBD1. This CDR3 contains 17 residues. The germline gives CDR1 SGHDT, CDR2 YYEEEE. J gave up 9 bases and V 0 bases, and 12 bases lay outside the gene matches. In DNA, the CDR3 is TGTGCCAGCAGCTTGGGGGCAGGGGGTGGTGGTAGTTCACCCCTCCACTTT. It encodes CASSLGAGGGGSSPLHF.

The chain joins TRBV19 to TRBJ1-5, with 8 bases that match TRBD1. The CDR3 length is 12 residues. The germline V gene encodes CDR1 LNHDA and CDR2 SQIVND (reference sequence). V gave up 9 bases and J gave up 7 bases; unmatched junction bases: 5. The CDR3 DNA is TGTGCCAGCAGGACAGGGACCCAGCCCCAGCATTTT. Its protein product is CASRTGTQPQHF.

V usage is TRBV19 and J usage is TRBJ1-5; TRBD1 matches at 9 bases. Germline-derived CDR1 and CDR2 are LNHDA and SQIVND (reference sequence). The CDR3 loop spans 16 amino acids. The ends lost 6 bases at V and 0 bases at J; junction bases unmatched: 6. The CDR3 DNA sequence: TGTGCCAGTAGAACCTGGACAGGGGTTAGCAATCAGCCCCAGCATTTT. Translation gives CASRTWTGVSNQPQHF.

V and J are TRBV7-9 and TRBJ1-4, with unresolved D. The V gene's germline CDR1 is SEHNR and CDR2 FQNEAQ (reference sequence). V was cut by 1 base and J by 5 bases, with 8 bases left in between. CDR3 size: 14 residues. CDR3 amino acids: CASSLGGENEKLFF. In DNA form, the CDR3 reads TGTGCCAGCAGCTTAGGAGGAGAGAATGAAAAACTGTTTTTT.

V is TRBV30 and J is TRBJ1-2; 9 positions match TRBD1. The CDR3 is 16 residues long. Germline values: CDR1 GTSNPN, CDR2 SVGIG (reference sequence). V shed 3 bases, J shed 3 bases, and the junction held 11 bases outside the gene matches. CDR3 sequence: CAWRTLTQGADYGYTF. CDR3 nucleotides: TGTGCCTGGAGAACATTAACACAGGGGGCAGACTATGGCTACACCTTC.

The chain employs TRBV7-2 and TRBJ1-2; possible D gene TRBD1, 5 bases. The CDR3 is 15 amino acids. Germline V gives CDR1 SGHTA, CDR2 FQGNSA. V was shortened by 4 bases and J by 5 bases, with 17 bases between the two germline ends. CDR3 nucleotide sequence: TGTGCCAGCAGCTCTCTTGGGGGGATCTTATATGGCTACACCTTC. It codes for CASSSLGGILYGYTF.

This clone was recorded at least ten times. The chain is built from TRBV6-5 and TRBJ1-2; the match to TRBD1 covers 10 bases. Trimming removed 2 bases from V and 6 bases from J; junction bases left unmatched: 3. CDR1 and CDR2 (germline): MNHEY, SVGAGI. The CDR3 has 14 amino acids. CDR3 nucleotide sequence: TGTGCCAGCAGTTACGGGACAGGGGTGAATGGCTACACCTTC. The encoded protein is CASSYGTGVNGYTF.

About this clone: This sample includes further DNA sequences coding for the same CDR3. The rearrangement uses TRBV5-1 and TRBJ1-4; no firm D call. Germline V gives CDR1 SGHRS, CDR2 YFSETQ. The CDR3 sequence is 12 residues long. The V end lost 0 bases, the J end lost 8 bases, and 5 bases lay between the germline ends. CDR3 nucleotides: TGCGCCAGCAGCTTGGGAAGCGAAAAACTGTTTTTT. Translated: CASSLGSEKLFF.